The subject of this entry is one T cell receptor beta chain. Its specificity is not known. This entry belongs to a study of Graves' ophthalmopathy and Graves' hyperthyroidism. Across the whole study: Peripheral blood sampling occurred at initial diagnosis, before any treatment. Study results and limitations: Most expanded clonotypes in thyroid above 0.001 frequency also showed up in blood. In separating ophthalmopathy from stable hyperthyroidism, a 13-signature model achieved about 90% sensitivity and 81.08% specificity.

Amplified material comprised TCR beta CDR3 regions derived from RNA transcripts. HTBI primers were used in a first-round RT-PCR, which preceded a second-round multiplex PCR. Each CDR3 protein is one row after TCRdb ran MiXCR on the multiplex PCR reads. The sample records approximately 210,000 distinct CDR3 sequences, just under 30% being singletons. V trimming: 5 bases; J trimming: 4 bases; junction bases outside the gene matches: 11. Germline CDR1 reads MNHNS; CDR2 reads SASEGT. CDR3 length: 15 residues. Every ophthalmopathy donor presented moderate-to-severe activity, CAS ≥3, NOSPECS ≥4 and duration under 3 months.

This rearrangement joins TRBV6-1 to TRBJ2-7; 7 positions agree with TRBD1. Source material: peripheral blood. This clonotype was sampled from a man aged 50 to 60 with Graves' ophthalmopathy. The CDR3 bases are TGTGCCAGCAGTAAAGACAGGGCGGAGACGTACGAGCAGTACTTC. Protein product: CASSKDRAETYEQYF.